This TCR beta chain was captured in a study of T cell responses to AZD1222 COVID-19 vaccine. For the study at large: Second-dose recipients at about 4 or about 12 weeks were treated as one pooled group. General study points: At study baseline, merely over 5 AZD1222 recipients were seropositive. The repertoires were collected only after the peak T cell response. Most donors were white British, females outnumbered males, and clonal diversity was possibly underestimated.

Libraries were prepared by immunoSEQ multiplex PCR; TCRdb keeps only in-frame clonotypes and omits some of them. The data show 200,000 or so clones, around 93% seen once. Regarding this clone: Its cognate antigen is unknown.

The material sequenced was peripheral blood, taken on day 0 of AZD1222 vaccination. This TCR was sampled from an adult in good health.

CDR3 coding DNA: TGTGCCAGCAGTTTCGGACTAGCGAACATTCAGTACTTC. Its protein is CASSFGLANIQYF. This rearrangement joins TRBV27 to TRBJ2-4, with TRBD2 matching over 9 bases. CDR1 is MNHEY, CDR2 SMNVEV, per germline (reference sequence). The length of the CDR3 is 13 residues. Trimming removed 3 bases from V and 7 bases from J; junction bases left unmatched: 1.